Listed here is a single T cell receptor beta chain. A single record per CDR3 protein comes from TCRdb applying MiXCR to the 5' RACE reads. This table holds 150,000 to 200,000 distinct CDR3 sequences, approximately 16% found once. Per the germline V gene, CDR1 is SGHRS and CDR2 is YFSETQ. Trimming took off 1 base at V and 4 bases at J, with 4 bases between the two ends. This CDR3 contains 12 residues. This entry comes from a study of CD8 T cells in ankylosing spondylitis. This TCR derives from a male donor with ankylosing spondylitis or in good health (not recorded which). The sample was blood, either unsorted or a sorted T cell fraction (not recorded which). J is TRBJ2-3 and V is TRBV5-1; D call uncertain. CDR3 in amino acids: CASSLKADTQYF. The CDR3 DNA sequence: TGCGCCAGCAGCTTGAAAGCAGATACGCAGTATTTT.